This TCR beta chain is drawn from a study of human T cells and chemical hapten exposure. Study context: Chiefly female patients presented with alopecia areata, totalis or universalis.

In germline, CDR1 is MNHNS, CDR2 SASEGT. V dropped 2 bases and J dropped 1 base, with 9 bases sitting between them. The CDR3 length is 15 residues. TCRdb re-called the RACE reads with MiXCR, one entry per CDR3 protein. Here the sample spans about 56,000 distinct CDR3 sequences, approximately 9.3% being singletons. Overall study results and limits: Once DPC sensitization occurred, TCRs above 1 in 1000 frequency showed no change.

This clonotype has at least ten counts. As yet, its antigen is unknown. Time point in this sample: patch test 1, 2 weeks after DPC sensitization. Described treatment: therapeutic diphenylcyclopropenone sensitization with weekly scalp DPC. Blood was drawn before each patch test was applied. The rearrangement links TRBV6-1 to TRBJ1-5; possibly TRBD1 for D (5 bases). The sequence was collected from a woman aged 40 to 50 with alopecia areata. Some clones in this sample may be carry-over from other donors' samples. The source material was whole blood, sampled in connection with sensitization to the hapten diphenylcyclopropenone (DPC). The CDR3 loop is CASSEPSGSNQPQHF. DNA of the CDR3: TGTGCCAGCAGTGAACCTTCAGGGAGCAATCAGCCCCAGCATTTT.